This TCR beta chain came from a study of shared clonotypes between healthy human individuals. Produced via immunoSEQ multiplex PCR; TCRdb's table is partial and in-frame only. The sample holds around 560,000 clones, around 96% seen once. Germline loops: CDR1 MDHEN, CDR2 SYDVKM. This CDR3 has 16 residues. V was pared by 6 bases and J by 5 bases, with 9 bases of the junction left unmatched. CD45RO negativity and positive selection for CCR7 defined naive CD8 cells, a population that excluded terminally differentiated effector memory CD45RA+ cells. This chain uses TRBV28 with TRBJ2-2, with 10 bases that match TRBD1. The material sequenced was naive CD8+ T cells sorted from blood. The sequence was obtained from a woman in her 30s in good health. This CDR3 is CASSLRRQGATGELFF. DNA for the CDR3: TGTGCCAGCAGCCTTCGAAGACAGGGGGCTACCGGGGAGCTGTTTTTT. Looking up the rest from reference TRBV28 and TRBJ2-2 gives the full variable domain: DVKVTQSSRYLVKRTGEKVFLECVQDMDHENMFWYRQDPGLGLRLIYFSYDVKMKEKGDIPEGYSVSREKKERFSLILESASTNQTSMYLCASSLRRQGATGELFFGEGSRLTVL.